The entry that follows covers one T cell receptor beta chain sequence. What it binds is unknown. The data stem from a study of beta chain features in type 1 diabetes. Study details: The examined sorted cells totaled around 100 million across samples. Study-wide results and limits: cDNA-based sequencing might over-represent cells highly expressing TCR. Significant though moderate, a shortening of TCRB CDR3s appeared in all four CD4+ subsets of Type 1 diabetes patients.

The isolated RNA, all of it, was reverse transcribed, so expressed TCRB transcripts were what got sequenced. Sequencing used immunoSEQ multiplex PCR; TCRdb keeps in-frame clones, though not all of them. The profile shows a few hundred thousand clones, about 13% of them singletons. Via the markers CD45RO/CCR7/CD25/CD127/CD95/CD27, stem cell-like memory, regulatory, central memory and naive CD4+ cells were sorted. This TCR was recovered from a woman aged 18-29 years with type 1 diabetes. Sequenced sample: naive CD4+ T cells from blood.

The CDR3 DNA sequence: TGTGCCAGCAGTTTATCCCCTCGGACTAGCGGGAGTTCCTACGAGCAGTACGTC. Translation: CASSLSPRTSGSSYEQYV. J is TRBJ2-7 and V is TRBV27, with TRBD2 matching 13 bases. The V segment lost 0 bases and the J segment 1 base; nucleotides outside the gene matches: 6. Germline loops: CDR1 MNHEY, CDR2 SMNVEV (reference sequence). This CDR3 has 18 amino acids.